This TCR beta chain was found in a study of blood T cell repertoires in COVID-19. Study information: Researchers got acute and convalescent COVID-19 samples from the United States, Italy and Spain.

This table comes from immunoSEQ multiplex PCR, and its TCRdb copy is limited to in-frame clones, with some not included. This table has over 120,000 clones, just over 85% appearing once. Participants reported their clinical history, and cohort assignment relied on those reports. Cohort 3 recovered donors had two negative PCRs, clearance, or symptom resolution. Germline V gives CDR1 MNHEY, CDR2 SMNVEV (reference sequence). The CDR3 consists of 14 residues. With 5 bases clipped from V and 2 bases from J, the junction kept 5 bases outside the gene matches. The receptor's source is a man aged 45-60 years who had recovered from COVID-19. The rearrangement joins TRBV27 to TRBJ1-2; 7 positions match TRBD1. The specimen was PBMCs or T cells enriched from blood (not recorded which). CDR3 sequence reads: CASSPQGLNYGYTF. The CDR3, as DNA: TGTGCCAGCAGTCCACAGGGGCTGAACTATGGCTACACCTTC.